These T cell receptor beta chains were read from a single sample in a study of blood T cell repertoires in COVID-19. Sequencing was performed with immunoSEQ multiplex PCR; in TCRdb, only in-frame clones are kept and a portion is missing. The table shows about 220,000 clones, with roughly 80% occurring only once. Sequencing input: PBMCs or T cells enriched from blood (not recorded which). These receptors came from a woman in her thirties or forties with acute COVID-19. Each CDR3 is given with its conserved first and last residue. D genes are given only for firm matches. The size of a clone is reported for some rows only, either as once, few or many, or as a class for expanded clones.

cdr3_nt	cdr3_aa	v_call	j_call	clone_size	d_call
TGTGCCAGCAGTATCCTTACGGGGGGTAGGGGTGAGCAGTTCTTC	CASSILTGGRGEQFF	TRBV6-5	TRBJ2-1	NA	TRBD2
TGTGCCAGCAGCTTTGACAGGGGTAGTTGGAAACTGTTTTTT	CASSFDRGSWKLFF	TRBV7-9	TRBJ1-4	once	TRBD1
TGTGCCAGCAGTTTAGCGGGAGGGCCTCGAAACACAGATACGCAGTATTTT	CASSLAGGPRNTDTQYF	TRBV27	TRBJ2-3	NA	TRBD2
TGCGCCAGCAGCCCCGACGGGACTAACTATGGCTACACCTTC	CASSPDGTNYGYTF	TRBV5-1	TRBJ1-2	NA	NA
TGCAGCGTTTTCAGCGGGAGAGGCACAGATACGCAGTATTTT	CSVFSGRGTDTQYF	TRBV29-1	TRBJ2-3	NA	TRBD2
TGTGCCAGCCATAACAGGGTCGGAGAGACCCAGTACTTC	CASHNRVGETQYF	TRBV7-9	TRBJ2-5	NA	NA
TGTGCCAGCAGCGTAGAGGCGGCCGGGAACACCGGGGAGCTGTTTTTT	CASSVEAAGNTGELFF	TRBV9	TRBJ2-2	NA	NA
TGTGCCAGCAGCTTAACTCCCATTGGCGGGAGATTTGGCGAGCAGTACTTC	CASSLTPIGGRFGEQYF	TRBV7-9	TRBJ2-7	NA	TRBD2
TGTGCCAGCAGCCAAGGGAGATCTAACTATGGCTACACCTTC	CASSQGRSNYGYTF	TRBV6-5	TRBJ1-2	NA	NA
TGTGCCAGCAGTGTATCAGGAGATACGCAGTATTTT	CASSVSGDTQYF	TRBV25-1	TRBJ2-3	once	NA
TGTGCCAGCAGCTTGCTTGAACAGGCCTATGGCTACACCTTC	CASSLLEQAYGYTF	TRBV5-8	TRBJ1-2	NA	NA
TGTGCCAGTAACCCACGGGGGTTTCCCCAGCCCCAGCATTTT	CASNPRGFPQPQHF	TRBV19	TRBJ1-5	NA	NA
TGCGCCAGCAGCATGGGACAGGGCCACTACAATGAGCAGTTCTTC	CASSMGQGHYNEQFF	TRBV5-1	TRBJ2-1	NA	TRBD1
TGTGCCAGCAGCCAAGAGCAGGGGACAGGGGGCCGAGGCTACACCTTC	CASSQEQGTGGRGYTF	TRBV14	TRBJ1-2	NA	TRBD1
TGTGCCAGCAGCTTGGACAGGGGGCCCTACGAGCAGTACTTC	CASSLDRGPYEQYF	TRBV5-4	TRBJ2-7	NA	TRBD1
TGCGCCAGCAGCCGCGACAGGGGGCGGGAAGACGAGCAGTACTTC	CASSRDRGREDEQYF	TRBV5-1	TRBJ2-7	NA	TRBD1
TGTGCCAGCAGTTTATACACAGGGACCACTGAAGCTTTCTTT	CASSLYTGTTEAFF	TRBV27	TRBJ1-1	NA	NA
TGTGCCAGCAGCTCACTAGCGGGGATCACAGATACGCAGTATTTT	CASSSLAGITDTQYF	TRBV7-2	TRBJ2-3	NA	TRBD2
TGTGCCAGCAGCCAGCACAGGACCGGGGAGCTGTTTTTT	CASSQHRTGELFF	TRBV3-1/TRBV3-2	TRBJ2-2	NA	NA
TGTGCCAGCAGTACCGGACAGGGGAGCGGAGGTCAGCCCCAGCATTTT	CASSTGQGSGGQPQHF	TRBV28	TRBJ1-5	NA	TRBD1
TGTGCCAGCAGCCGAGCGGGAAACACCGGGGAGCTGTTTTTT	CASSRAGNTGELFF	TRBV4-2	TRBJ2-2	NA	TRBD2
TGTGCCACCAGCGGAGGGCCCGGGACTAGCGGCTACGAGCAGTACTTC	CATSGGPGTSGYEQYF	TRBV15	TRBJ2-7	once	TRBD2
TGTGCCAGCAGCCCAGAGGGGGAGGGGATGTACGAGCAGTTCTTC	CASSPEGEGMYEQFF	TRBV3-1/TRBV3-2	TRBJ2-1	NA	NA
TGTGCCAGAAGCAAAGGGGACAGGGGGCTCAAAGAGGGCTACACCTTC	CARSKGDRGLKEGYTF	TRBV5-3	TRBJ1-2	few	TRBD1
TGCGCCACCAGCGGCGGGGGGGGAGGTTTGAATGGCTACACCTTC	CATSGGGGGLNGYTF	TRBV5-1	TRBJ1-2	few	NA
TGCAGCGTTGAAGGAGACTATGGCTACACCTTC	CSVEGDYGYTF	TRBV29-1	TRBJ1-2	few	NA
TGTGCCAGCAGCCAAGACGAGGACAGCGACCCTAGCAAAAACATTCAGTACTTC	CASSQDEDSDPSKNIQYF	TRBV4-2	TRBJ2-4	NA	NA
TGTGCCAGCAGCTTAGAGGGGTACGGTGCGTATGGCTACACCTTC	CASSLEGYGAYGYTF	TRBV13	TRBJ1-2	NA	NA
TGTGCCAGCAGTCCGGAGCTCATGAACACTGAAGCTTTCTTT	CASSPELMNTEAFF	TRBV4-2	TRBJ1-1	NA	NA
TGTGCCAGCAGCTTATCAGGTCCCAATTCACCCCTCCACTTT	CASSLSGPNSPLHF	TRBV7-3	TRBJ1-6	NA	NA
TGTGCCAGCAGCTCCCCCCCGGGACTAGCGGGGGGGCCTGCAGATACGCAGTATTTT	CASSSPPGLAGGPADTQYF	TRBV7-2	TRBJ2-3	NA	TRBD2
TGTGCCAGTAGTAAGGCTTGGAGGAACACTGAAGCTTTCTTT	CASSKAWRNTEAFF	TRBV19	TRBJ1-1	few	NA
TGTGCCAGCTCACCAGGGCAGTATAATTCACCCCTCCACTTT	CASSPGQYNSPLHF	TRBV18	TRBJ1-6	NA	NA
TGTGCCAGCAGTGAAAGGCCGGGGGATAGCAATCAGCCCCAGCATTTT	CASSERPGDSNQPQHF	TRBV6-1	TRBJ1-5	NA	NA
TGTGCCTGGAGCGCAAAAAATTTTGGGGGCGGTTCACCCCTCCACTTT	CAWSAKNFGGGSPLHF	TRBV30	TRBJ1-6	NA	NA
TGTGCCAGCAGTGCAGAGACTCCCGGGGAGCTGTTTTTT	CASSAETPGELFF	TRBV6-1	TRBJ2-2	NA	NA
TGTGCCAGCAGCCGACTGTATGGCTACACCTTC	CASSRLYGYTF	TRBV11-2	TRBJ1-2	NA	NA
TGTGCCAGCTCACCCCAGCGGGAGATAGGAAATGAGCAGTTCTTC	CASSPQREIGNEQFF	TRBV18	TRBJ2-1	NA	TRBD2
TGTGCCTGGAGTGTCAGCGACCTATACGGCTACACCTTC	CAWSVSDLYGYTF	TRBV30	TRBJ1-2	once	NA
TGCGCCAGCAGCTTAACTAGCGGGAGGGCCATAGAGACCCAGTACTTC	CASSLTSGRAIETQYF	TRBV5-1	TRBJ2-5	NA	TRBD2
TGTGCCAGCAGCTTGGGGGACAGCAATTATCAGCCCCAGCATTTT	CASSLGDSNYQPQHF	TRBV5-5	TRBJ1-5	NA	TRBD1
TGTGCCTGGGGTCCAACGGGGGCACCCCTCCACTTT	CAWGPTGAPLHF	TRBV30	TRBJ1-6	NA	NA
TGCGCCAGCAGCACCCAGACAGGGGGCACCGGGGAGCTGTTTTTT	CASSTQTGGTGELFF	TRBV4-1	TRBJ2-2	NA	TRBD1
TGCGCCAGCAGCTTGGAGGAGGGGCAGCCCCAGCATTTT	CASSLEEGQPQHF	TRBV5-1	TRBJ1-5	NA	NA
TGCAGCGTTGAGTCGGGGGGGGTGTTTGGGACCCAGTACTTC	CSVESGGVFGTQYF	TRBV29-1	TRBJ2-5	NA	TRBD2
TGTGCCAGCAGCACTCGGGAGAGACGGCCCCAGCATTTT	CASSTRERRPQHF	TRBV21-1	TRBJ1-5	few	NA
TGTGCCAGCAGCTCCTTTGGTCAGGGGATAGGGGAGCAGTACTTC	CASSSFGQGIGEQYF	TRBV7-2	TRBJ2-7	few	NA
TGTGCCAGCAGTAACTGGACTAGCTCCATCTACGAGCAGTACTTC	CASSNWTSSIYEQYF	TRBV27	TRBJ2-7	NA	TRBD2